The 14 T cell receptor beta chains presented below share a single source sample, sequenced in a study of cytomegalovirus exposure and HLA in healthy donors. 60 Vbeta and 13 Jbeta primers were used in PCR. TCRdb's table, derived via immunoSEQ multiplex PCR, lists solely in-frame clones and lacks some. The table includes 45,000 to 65,000 clones, roughly 82% detected once. The sequenced sample consisted of PBMCs. These receptors originate from a man aged 30 to 39 in good health and CMV-seronegative.

V and J are TRBV19 and TRBJ1-4; D is unresolved. The V gene lost 5 bases and the J gene lost 4 bases, with 20 bases spanning the gap. The CDR3 covers 17 residues. Germline values: CDR1 LNHDA, CDR2 SQIVND (reference sequence). In DNA, the CDR3 is TGTGCCAGTAGTCGAGGCGGGAGCAGACGAAATAATGAAAAACTGTTTTTT. This translates into CASSRGGSRRNNEKLFF.

This chain links TRBV6-1 with TRBJ2-5; D unresolved. The ends were cut back, 1 base at V and 8 bases at J, with 8 bases in the middle. The CDR3 spans 12 residues. CDR1 is MNHNS, CDR2 SASEGT, per germline. The CDR3 loop is CASSEGRRTQYF. As DNA, the CDR3 is TGTGCCAGCAGTGAAGGGCGGAGAACCCAGTACTTC.

The gene calls are TRBV5-1 and TRBJ1-3, with 9 bases fitting TRBD1. CDR1 is SGHRS and CDR2 is YFSETQ in the germline V gene. The CDR3 spans 15 residues. V shed 6 bases and J 2 bases; nucleotides not matched to a gene: 6. The CDR3 sequence is CASNPGQGTGNTIYF. Written as DNA, the CDR3 is TGCGCCAGCAACCCGGGACAGGGAACTGGAAACACCATATATTTT.

The rearrangement joins TRBV28 to TRBJ2-6; a possible D gene is TRBD1 (5 bases). The germline V gene has CDR1 MDHEN and CDR2 SYDVKM. The CDR3 has 18 amino acids. V was trimmed by 5 bases and J by 0 bases, leaving 17 bases between them. The DNA of the CDR3 is TGTGCCAGCAGTCCGTCAGGGAAAATGCACTCTGGGGCCAACGTCCTGACTTTC. Protein product: CASSPSGKMHSGANVLTF.

The gene calls are TRBV11-2 and TRBJ2-2, with TRBD1 identical over 7 bases. Unmatched junction bases numbered 10, after V lost 5 bases and J lost 4 bases. Germline assignment: CDR1 SGHAT and CDR2 FQNNGV. The CDR3 loop spans 16 amino acids. CDR3 amino acids: CASSPGPGGSTGELFF. The CDR3 DNA sequence: TGTGCCAGCAGCCCCGGGCCAGGGGGAAGCACCGGGGAGCTGTTTTTT. Supplemented by reference TRBV11-2 and TRBJ2-2, the full variable domain reads EAGVAQSPRYKIIEKRQSVAFWCNPISGHATLYWYQQILGQGPKLLIQFQNNGVVDDSQLPKDRFSAERLKGVDSTLKIQPAKLEDSAVYLCASSPGPGGSTGELFFGEGSRLTVL.

The rearrangement joins TRBV27 to TRBJ2-6; weak D call: TRBD1 (6 bases). Trimming removed 2 bases at V and 0 bases at J, with 26 bases between. CDR1 is MNHEY, CDR2 SMNVEV, per germline (reference sequence). The CDR3 consists of 22 residues. The DNA for the CDR3 is TGTGCCAGCAGTTTACAACCCCCGAAGACAGGAGTCCTTTTCTCTGGGGCCAACGTCCTGACTTTC. As protein: CASSLQPPKTGVLFSGANVLTF.

The chain joins TRBV19 to TRBJ1-1, with D tentatively TRBD1 (6 bases). Trimming shortened V by 4 bases and J by 3 bases, and 9 bases separated the two germline ends. CDR3 size: 13 residues. CDR1 and CDR2 (germline): LNHDA, SQIVND (reference sequence). CDR3 bases: TGTGCCAGTAGTAGTAACAGGGACACTGAAGCTTTCTTT. Translated, it gives CASSSNRDTEAFF.

The rearrangement links TRBV6-1 to TRBJ2-7; TRBD2 matches 10 bases. V lost 6 bases, J lost 3 bases, and 5 bases stayed unmatched. The CDR3 is 14 residues long. CDR1 and CDR2 (germline): MNHNS, SASEGT. This chain's CDR3 is CASRETSGIYEQYF. CDR3 bases: TGTGCCAGCAGGGAAACTAGCGGGATCTACGAGCAGTACTTC.

The V gene is TRBV6-1, the J gene TRBJ1-1; D may be TRBD1 (6 bases). The germline V gene has CDR1 MNHNS and CDR2 SASEGT. The CDR3 contains 14 residues. V lost 4 bases, J lost 3 bases, and 12 bases lay in between. The CDR3 sequence: CASSVDRTDTEAFF. The CDR3 bases are TGTGCCAGCAGTGTCGACAGGACGGACACTGAAGCTTTCTTT.

The chain has TRBV9 and TRBJ2-2; 11 nucleotides agree with TRBD1. The CDR3 is made up of 16 amino acids. J gave up 4 bases and V 3 bases, and 5 bases lay outside the gene matches. Germline V gene sequence: CDR1 SGDLS, CDR2 YYNGEE. CDR3 DNA sequence: TGTGCCAGCAGCGCATCCGGGACAGGGGGCACCGGGGAGCTGTTTTTT. Its translation is CASSASGTGGTGELFF.

V usage is TRBV29-1 and J usage is TRBJ2-1; D might be TRBD1 (6 bases). The CDR3 has 14 amino acids. The ends were cut back, 2 bases at V and 4 bases at J, with 12 bases in the middle. Germline V CDR1 and CDR2: SQVTM, ANQGSEA. In DNA, the CDR3 is TGCAGCGTTGAACTCGGGACACATTACAATGAGCAGTTCTTC. Translating gives CSVELGTHYNEQFF.

The chain combines TRBV5-3 with TRBJ2-5; possibly TRBD2 for D (5 bases). TRBV5-3 counts as an open reading frame of uncertain function. V was cut by 4 bases and J by 2 bases, with 18 bases left in between. The CDR3 is made up of 16 amino acids. CDR3 in amino acids: CARSVVSRGHQETQYF. CDR3 nucleotide sequence: TGTGCCAGAAGCGTGGTGTCCCGAGGGCATCAAGAGACCCAGTACTTC.

J is TRBJ2-5 and V is TRBV2, with no clear D. The germline gives CDR1 SNHLY, CDR2 FYNNEI. The CDR3 totals 14 residues. The V gene lost 2 bases and the J gene lost 0 bases, with 7 bases spanning the gap. The chain's CDR3 is CASSERRNQETQYF. DNA for the CDR3: TGTGCCAGCAGTGAACGGCGGAACCAAGAGACCCAGTACTTC.

This chain joins TRBV30 and TRBJ1-2, with a weak D call TRBD1 (5 bases). V was trimmed by 3 bases and J by 0 bases, leaving 14 bases between them. Germline V lookup: CDR1 GTSNPN, CDR2 SVGIG (reference sequence). The CDR3 contains 15 residues. The CDR3 bases are TGTGCCTGGAGGAGAAACAGGCAAGCTAACTATGGCTACACCTTC. The encoded protein is CAWRRNRQANYGYTF. Together with reference TRBV30 and TRBJ1-2, the CDR3 gives the full variable domain: SQTIHQWPATLVQPVGSPLSLECTVEGTSNPNLYWYRQAAGRGLQLLFYSVGIGQISSEVPQNLSASRPQDRQFILSSKKLLLSDSGFYLCAWRRNRQANYGYTFGSGTRLTVV.